Below, 2 T cell receptor beta chains from the same sample are listed, as sequenced in a study of cytomegalovirus exposure and HLA in healthy donors. This PCR relied on a set of 60 Vbeta primers and 13 Jbeta primers. Here immunoSEQ multiplex PCR was the method, and the copy in TCRdb shows in-frame clones only, minus some. The profile shows fewer than 200,000 clones, 78% of them singletons. Sequenced input: PBMCs. The receptor source for this set is a female donor in good health and CMV-seronegative.

The chain joins TRBV12-5 to TRBJ1-5, with 10 bases matching TRBD1. The germline CDR1 and CDR2 sequences are LGHNT and FRNRAP. There are 18 residues in the CDR3. Trimming cost V 6 bases and J 0 bases; bases outside gene matches: 11. The DNA of the CDR3 is TGTGCTAGTGGCCGGGACAGGGGTAGGCCTTATAGCAATCAGCCCCAGCATTTT. Translating gives CASGRDRGRPYSNQPQHF. Full variable domain (remainder filled in from reference TRBV12-5 and TRBJ1-5): DARVTQTPRHKVTEMGQEVTMRCQPILGHNTVFWYRQTMMQGLELLAYFRNRAPLDDSGMPKDRFSAEMPDATLATLKIQPSEPRDSAVYFCASGRDRGRPYSNQPQHFGDGTRLSIL.

The chain links TRBV5-4 to TRBJ2-3; D remains ambiguous. Germline CDR1 and CDR2: SGHNT and YYREEE (reference sequence). V was shortened by 3 bases and J by 4 bases, with 9 bases between the two germline ends. CDR3 size: 13 residues. The CDR3: CASSSLSADTQYF. Written as DNA, the CDR3 is TGTGCCAGCAGCTCCCTCTCCGCAGATACGCAGTATTTT.